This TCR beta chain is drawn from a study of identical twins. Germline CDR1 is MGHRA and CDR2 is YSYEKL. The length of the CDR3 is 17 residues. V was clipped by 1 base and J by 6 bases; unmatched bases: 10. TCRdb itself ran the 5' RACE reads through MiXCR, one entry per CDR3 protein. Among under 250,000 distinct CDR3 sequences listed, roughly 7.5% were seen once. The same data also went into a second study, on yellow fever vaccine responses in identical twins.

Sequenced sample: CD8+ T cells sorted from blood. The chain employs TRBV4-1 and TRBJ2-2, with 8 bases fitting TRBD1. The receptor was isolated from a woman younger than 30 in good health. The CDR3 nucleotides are TGCGCCAGCAGCCAAGGGAGGACAGGGCGGGTTTCCGGGGAGCTGTTTTTT. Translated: CASSQGRTGRVSGELFF.